This record concerns one T cell receptor (beta chain) sequence. The sample originates from a study of blood T cell repertoires in COVID-19. Overall study: Specimens from acute and convalescent COVID-19 originated in the United States, Italy and Spain. T cells, B-cell-depleted T cells, or PBMCs provided the cDNA or gDNA that served as material.

In the study's own analysis: For nucleated cells, counts were estimated from reference gene primer amplification. TCRdb's table, derived via immunoSEQ multiplex PCR, lists solely in-frame clones and lacks some. The V and J calls and clone size are taken from that table; D and trimming were inferred from the DNA. The sample holds about 130,000 clones, roughly 87% seen once. The CDR3 extends over 15 amino acids. The chain recombines TRBV1 with TRBJ1-5; the D segment call TRBD1 is taken from the table without a DNA check. TRBV1 has pseudogene status. The specimen was peripheral blood. This clonotype was sampled from a woman older than 75 with acute or convalescent COVID-19. The CDR3, as DNA: TGCACCAGGGGGACGGGGACAAATAGCAATCAGCCCCAGCATTTT. Its translation is CTRGTGTNSNQPQHF.